This T cell receptor beta chain was obtained from a study of blood T cells in healthy people across ages. Whole-study results and caveats: The recorded TCR beta diversity per million T cells decreased in a roughly linear manner with age.

The individuals who served as donors were healthy Caucasians living in Russia, aged about 6 to 100. This clonotype has a handful of counts. Its matching antigen is unknown. J lost 8 bases, V lost 0 bases, and 7 bases had no gene match. CDR1 SGHDN and CDR2 FVKESK come from the germline V gene. The CDR3 totals 15 residues. Together with a sample-barcoded 5' primer, a J-beta primer mix was included in a second PCR lasting about 6 to 11 cycles. TCRdb recomputed calls from the 5' RACE reads with MiXCR, one row per CDR3 protein. The sample has 1.5 million to 2 million distinct CDR3 sequences, roughly a third seen once; the top ten hold over 9%.

This sequence was found in a young woman in good health. The chain links TRBV14 to TRBJ2-1; TRBD1 matches at 7 bases. The specimen was blood. The CDR3 protein is CASSQERQGFDEQFF. The CDR3 DNA is TGTGCCAGCAGCCAAGAGAGACAGGGATTTGATGAGCAGTTCTTC.